A selection of T cell receptor beta chains follows, all from one sample in a study of blood T cell repertoires in COVID-19. Only in-frame clones appear in the TCRdb table, and some are missing; sequencing was by immunoSEQ multiplex PCR. Of 200,000 to 250,000 clones in the sample, around 84% were seen once. The sample was peripheral blood. The receptors derive from a woman of 80 years or more with active or convalescent COVID-19. The CDR3 runs from the conserved cysteine through the conserved F or W. Each record gives: J gene, V gene, clone size, CDR3 length, D gene, CDR3 protein, CDR3 DNA. The D gene is left open where the match is weak. A clone size is listed for some rows: how often the clone was seen (once, few, many), or a class if it is expanded.

J: TRBJ2-1
V: TRBV30
size: -
length: 13
D: TRBD1
CDR3: CAWSKDRGYEQFF
DNA: TGTGCCTGGAGTAAAGACAGGGGATATGAGCAGTTCTTC

J: TRBJ1-6
V: TRBV7-3
size: -
length: 14
D: -
CDR3: CASSLTRWGSPLHF
DNA: TGTGCCAGCAGCCTAACCAGGTGGGGCTCACCCCTCCACTTT

J: TRBJ2-1
V: TRBV18
size: -
length: 15
D: TRBD1
CDR3: CASSRGTGEDNEQFF
DNA: TGTGCCAGCTCCCGGGGGACAGGGGAGGACAATGAGCAGTTCTTC

J: TRBJ2-5
V: TRBV5-1
size: -
length: 15
D: TRBD2
CDR3: CASSLAGALQETQYF
DNA: TGCGCCAGCAGCTTAGCGGGGGCCCTGCAAGAGACCCAGTACTTC

J: TRBJ1-6
V: TRBV3-1/TRBV3-2
size: -
length: 14
D: TRBD1
CDR3: CASSQGTENSPLHF
DNA: TGTGCCAGCAGCCAGGGGACAGAGAATTCACCCCTCCACTTT

J: TRBJ1-1
V: TRBV11-1
size: -
length: 15
D: -
CDR3: CASSLMGTLGTEAFF
DNA: TGTGCCAGCAGCCTAATGGGGACATTAGGGACTGAAGCTTTCTTT

J: TRBJ2-7
V: TRBV21-1
size: once
length: 19
D: -
CDR3: CASSKARLAGPLWDYEQYF
DNA: TGTGCCAGCAGCAAAGCGCGACTAGCGGGACCCCTCTGGGACTACGAGCAGTACTTC

J: TRBJ2-3
V: TRBV5-5
size: -
length: 16
D: -
CDR3: CASSLNYDRDTDTQYF
DNA: TGTGCCAGCAGCCTGAACTACGACCGGGACACAGATACGCAGTATTTT

J: TRBJ2-7
V: TRBV4-2
size: -
length: 16
D: TRBD2
CDR3: CASSQDEGAGVNEQYF
DNA: TGTGCCAGCAGCCAAGATGAGGGAGCGGGAGTCAACGAGCAGTACTTC

J: TRBJ1-1
V: TRBV6-5
size: -
length: 13
D: TRBD1
CDR3: CASRNRGNTEAFF
DNA: TGTGCCAGCAGAAACAGGGGGAACACTGAAGCTTTCTTT

J: TRBJ2-7
V: TRBV3-1/TRBV3-2
size: -
length: 16
D: TRBD1
CDR3: CASSQGTGSTSYEQYF
DNA: TGTGCCAGCAGCCAAGGGACAGGTTCGACCTCCTACGAGCAGTACTTC

J: TRBJ2-1
V: TRBV5-1
size: -
length: 15
D: TRBD2
CDR3: CASNPGTSGYNEQFF
DNA: TGCGCCAGCAATCCCGGGACTAGCGGTTACAATGAGCAGTTCTTC

J: TRBJ2-3
V: TRBV5-1
size: -
length: 14
D: -
CDR3: CASTEGGWTDTQYF
DNA: TGCGCCAGCACAGAGGGGGGGTGGACAGATACGCAGTATTTT

J: TRBJ2-3
V: TRBV7-2
size: -
length: 14
D: TRBD1
CDR3: CASSGTGGTDTQYF
DNA: TGTGCCAGCAGTGGGACAGGGGGCACAGATACGCAGTATTTT

J: TRBJ1-3
V: TRBV6-5
size: -
length: 14
D: -
CDR3: CASSTSGSGNTIYF
DNA: TGTGCCAGCAGTACCAGTGGCTCTGGAAACACCATATATTTT

J: TRBJ2-7
V: TRBV29-1
size: -
length: 11
D: -
CDR3: CSVPEGYEQYF
DNA: TGCAGCGTTCCCGAGGGCTACGAGCAGTACTTC

J: TRBJ2-3
V: TRBV7-6
size: -
length: 14
D: -
CDR3: CASSLVGSWDTQYF
DNA: TGTGCCAGCAGCTTAGTAGGTAGCTGGGATACGCAGTATTTT

J: TRBJ2-1
V: TRBV4-3
size: few
length: 12
D: -
CDR3: CASSKGGDEQFF
DNA: TGCGCCAGCAGCAAAGGGGGGGATGAGCAGTTCTTC

J: TRBJ2-4
V: TRBV28
size: -
length: 17
D: -
CDR3: CASSLSSARGAKNIQYF
DNA: TGTGCCAGCAGTTTATCTTCGGCCAGGGGTGCCAAAAACATTCAGTACTTC

J: TRBJ2-3
V: TRBV6-5
size: once
length: 15
D: -
CDR3: CASRPRARLPDTQYF
DNA: TGTGCCAGCAGACCGCGTGCTAGGTTGCCAGATACGCAGTATTTT

J: TRBJ2-3
V: TRBV6-5
size: -
length: 13
D: -
CDR3: CASTPPGTDTQYF
DNA: TGTGCCAGCACCCCCCCGGGCACAGATACGCAGTATTTT

J: TRBJ2-7
V: TRBV9
size: -
length: 14
D: TRBD1
CDR3: CASSVGQGAYEQYF
DNA: TGTGCCAGCAGCGTAGGACAGGGCGCGTACGAGCAGTACTTC

J: TRBJ2-7
V: TRBV23-1
size: -
length: 12
D: TRBD1
CDR3: CASRGQHYEQYF
DNA: TGCGCCAGCAGGGGACAGCACTACGAGCAGTACTTC

J: TRBJ2-5
V: TRBV5-1
size: -
length: 16
D: -
CDR3: CASSSRGTPPGETQYF
DNA: TGCGCCAGCAGCTCCCGAGGAACTCCTCCGGGTGAGACCCAGTACTTC

J: TRBJ2-5
V: TRBV24-1
size: -
length: 14
D: -
CDR3: CATSDSPTGRPQYF
DNA: TGTGCCACCAGTGATTCCCCGACAGGGAGGCCCCAGTACTTC

J: TRBJ2-7
V: TRBV6-5
size: -
length: 14
D: TRBD1
CDR3: CASSKRTGDYEQYF
DNA: TGTGCCAGCAGCAAACGGACAGGGGACTACGAGCAGTACTTC

J: TRBJ2-7
V: TRBV7-6
size: -
length: 14
D: -
CDR3: CASSLGDTSYEQYF
DNA: TGTGCCAGCAGCTTAGGAGACACCTCCTACGAGCAGTACTTC

J: TRBJ2-6
V: TRBV4-2
size: -
length: 21
D: TRBD2
CDR3: CASSQLGLAGVIFSGANVLTF
DNA: TGTGCCAGCAGCCAACTAGGGCTAGCGGGGGTGATCTTCTCTGGGGCCAACGTCCTGACTTTC

J: TRBJ1-3
V: TRBV7-2
size: -
length: 16
D: -
CDR3: CASSLVGGRSGNTIYF
DNA: TGTGCCAGCAGCTTAGTCGGAGGAAGGAGTGGAAACACCATATATTTT

J: TRBJ2-7
V: TRBV6-5
size: -
length: 14
D: TRBD1
CDR3: CASSSDRGTYEQYF
DNA: TGTGCCAGCAGTTCAGACAGGGGAACCTACGAGCAGTACTTC

J: TRBJ1-5
V: TRBV28
size: -
length: 15
D: TRBD1
CDR3: CASSLSRGVRQPQHF
DNA: TGTGCCAGCAGTTTATCCAGGGGGGTGAGGCAGCCCCAGCATTTT

J: TRBJ2-7
V: TRBV5-1
size: -
length: 15
D: TRBD2
CDR3: CASSSRTSGGYEQYF
DNA: TGCGCCAGCAGCTCGCGGACTAGCGGGGGCTACGAGCAGTACTTC

J: TRBJ1-5
V: TRBV18
size: few
length: 12
D: TRBD1
CDR3: CASSHRGQPQHF
DNA: TGTGCCAGCTCGCACAGGGGTCAGCCCCAGCATTTT

J: TRBJ2-3
V: TRBV19
size: -
length: 13
D: -
CDR3: CASSNPGTDTQYF
DNA: TGTGCCAGTAGTAATCCGGGTACAGATACGCAGTATTTT

J: TRBJ2-5
V: TRBV20-1
size: once
length: 16
D: TRBD2
CDR3: CSASGTSGRVEGTQYF
DNA: TGCAGTGCTAGTGGGACTAGCGGGAGAGTCGAAGGGACCCAGTACTTC

J: TRBJ2-7
V: TRBV5-1
size: -
length: 18
D: TRBD1
CDR3: CASSLGLDRDRGPYEQYF
DNA: TGCGCCAGCAGCTTAGGCCTCGACCGGGACAGGGGGCCCTACGAGCAGTACTTC

J: TRBJ2-3
V: TRBV7-2
size: -
length: 15
D: -
CDR3: CASSMAGSGRDTQYF
DNA: TGTGCCAGCAGTATGGCGGGAAGCGGTAGAGATACGCAGTATTTT

J: TRBJ2-3
V: TRBV5-4
size: once
length: 16
D: TRBD2
CDR3: CASSLGTSGDTDTQYF
DNA: TGTGCCAGCAGCTTGGGGACTAGCGGGGACACAGATACGCAGTATTTT

J: TRBJ1-2
V: TRBV7-2
size: -
length: 16
D: TRBD1
CDR3: CASSLIVGQGLYGYTF
DNA: TGTGCCAGCAGCTTAATTGTTGGACAGGGCCTCTATGGCTACACCTTC

J: TRBJ1-2
V: TRBV7-2
size: once
length: 13
D: -
CDR3: CASSSDSLGGYTF
DNA: TGTGCCAGCAGCTCCGACAGTCTGGGAGGCTACACCTTC

J: TRBJ1-5
V: TRBV30
size: once
length: 17
D: TRBD1
CDR3: CAWSRSRGGGSNQPQHF
DNA: TGTGCCTGGAGTAGGTCGAGAGGGGGCGGGAGCAATCAGCCCCAGCATTTT

J: TRBJ1-6
V: TRBV11-3
size: -
length: 14
D: TRBD1
CDR3: CASRLDREFSPLHF
DNA: TGTGCCAGCAGATTGGACAGGGAGTTTTCACCCCTCCACTTT

J: TRBJ2-3
V: TRBV21-1
size: -
length: 17
D: -
CDR3: CASDGLAGGPSTDTQYF
DNA: TGTGCCAGCGATGGACTAGCGGGGGGGCCGAGCACAGATACGCAGTATTTT

J: TRBJ1-2
V: TRBV28
size: -
length: 14
D: -
CDR3: CASSLMPAAYGYTF
DNA: TGTGCCAGCAGTTTAATGCCCGCGGCCTATGGCTACACCTTC

J: TRBJ2-6
V: TRBV7-9
size: -
length: 19
D: -
CDR3: CASTVWRGVPYSGANVLTF
DNA: TGTGCCAGCACCGTTTGGAGGGGCGTTCCCTACTCTGGGGCCAACGTCCTGACTTTC

J: TRBJ1-2
V: TRBV5-4
size: -
length: 15
D: TRBD1
CDR3: CASSLAPGGIYGYTF
DNA: TGTGCCAGCAGCTTGGCCCCAGGGGGTATCTATGGCTACACCTTC

J: TRBJ2-5
V: TRBV18
size: -
length: 14
D: TRBD2
CDR3: CASSPGREKETQYF
DNA: TGTGCCAGCTCACCGGGGCGGGAGAAGGAGACCCAGTACTTC

J: TRBJ2-5
V: TRBV19
size: -
length: 14
D: TRBD1
CDR3: CASSIRGGVETQYF
DNA: TGTGCCAGTAGTATCCGAGGGGGCGTAGAGACCCAGTACTTC

J: TRBJ2-3
V: TRBV5-1
size: -
length: 14
D: TRBD2
CDR3: CASKGEGGTDTQYF
DNA: TGCGCCAGCAAGGGAGAGGGAGGGACAGATACGCAGTATTTT

J: TRBJ1-2
V: TRBV2
size: -
length: 13
D: TRBD1
CDR3: CASSPDRVYGYTF
DNA: TGTGCCAGCAGTCCCGACAGGGTCTATGGCTACACCTTC

J: TRBJ2-6
V: TRBV7-3
size: -
length: 16
D: -
CDR3: CASSLMGRTGANVLTF
DNA: TGTGCCAGCAGCTTAATGGGCAGGACTGGGGCCAACGTCCTGACTTTC

J: TRBJ1-5
V: TRBV6-4
size: -
length: 16
D: TRBD1
CDR3: CASSVLRDRGYQPQHF
DNA: TGTGCCAGCAGTGTACTCCGGGACAGGGGATATCAGCCCCAGCATTTT

J: TRBJ2-5
V: TRBV7-2
size: -
length: 14
D: TRBD2
CDR3: CASTQLTKGGSQYF
DNA: TGTGCCAGCACCCAGCTTACCAAGGGAGGGTCCCAGTACTTC